This T cell receptor beta chain was identified during a study of blood T cell repertoires in COVID-19 (dated by TCRdb to the early 2020s). With respect to the entire study: Samples covering the acute and convalescent phases of COVID-19 were provided by collaborators in the United States, Italy and Spain. Deeply sampled blood TCRbeta repertoires from subjects exposed to, actively infected with, or recovered from COVID-19 were included in the dataset. A freely available public database, intended as a resource for researchers studying the immune response to SARS-CoV-2, is where the repertoires were released. HLA class I and class II types, where available, came from metadata supplied by the sample provider rather than from assay-based typing. The material from the prospective study consisted of cDNA or gDNA derived from T cells, B-cell-depleted T cells, or PBMCs. The sample metadata nearly always contained a de-identified subject ID, COVID-19 status, age in years and sex. Samples were obtained from the ongoing ImmuneRACE study (first 160 participants) and from about 1,300 subjects provided by 6 global collaborators. The paper as a whole reports these results and caveats: The amount of clinical and demographic metadata varied by source and participant and was provided uncurated.

Inclusive of the bounding cysteine and phenylalanine, the CDR3 is 15 residues long. The DNA shown is the 45-base CDR3, in frame from base 1. V lost 0 bases and J lost 4 bases, and the count of bases not matched to a germline gene is 3. CDR1 and CDR2 (SGHRS, YFSETQ) derive from the germline V gene. TCRbeta CDR3 regions were amplified from genomic DNA by means of the immunoSEQ Assay, a bias-controlled multiplex PCR. The paper's processing steps were these. Within the assay, amplification of reference gene primers was used to estimate how many nucleated cells each sample contained. To quantify the absolute abundance of each unique TCRbeta CDR3 rearrangement, sequence reads were collapsed and filtered. Productive Simpson clonality was computed per sample as the square root of Simpson's diversity index over productive rearrangements. Drawn from immuneACCESS, this table holds only the in-frame rearrangements with V and J called that TCRdb kept. Clones are partly lost; checked studies trace under half to an unresolved V gene and leave the rest unexplained. For V, J and clone size, that table is used; D and trimming come from the DNA. Recorded for this sample are some 340,000 clones; more than 90% of them occurred a single time. The top ten constitute roughly 3.6% of the sample.

Participants in the prospective study were aged about 18 to 95 years, lived in about two dozen United States geographic areas, and enrolled through a virtual design. In the prospective study, participants were assigned to cohorts based on the clinical history participants reported in a screening survey and a study questionnaire. Exposed participants had been in contact, within 2 weeks of entering the study, with a person who had a PCR-confirmed or clinician-diagnosed case of COVID-19. Each participant in the prospective study had whole blood, serum and a nasopharyngeal or oropharyngeal swab collected by mobile phlebotomists. Additional blood draws and questionnaires over an approximately 2-month period could optionally be provided by prospective study participants. Prospective study blood samples were shipped either frozen or at room temperature before DNA extraction. This clone has just a few counts. There is no known antigen for this receptor. The sample holds no much larger clone one base away, and base qualities are not on file.

The sequenced material came from PBMCs or T cells enriched from blood (not recorded which). The receptor's source is a woman younger than 45 who had been exposed to COVID-19. The chain is encoded by TRBV5-1 joined to TRBJ1-4, with 7 junctional bases fitting TRBD1. The nucleotide sequence is given as TGCGCCAGCAGCTTGGGTAGGGGGCGTAATGAAAAACTGTTTTTT. This is translated as CASSLGRGRNEKLFF.